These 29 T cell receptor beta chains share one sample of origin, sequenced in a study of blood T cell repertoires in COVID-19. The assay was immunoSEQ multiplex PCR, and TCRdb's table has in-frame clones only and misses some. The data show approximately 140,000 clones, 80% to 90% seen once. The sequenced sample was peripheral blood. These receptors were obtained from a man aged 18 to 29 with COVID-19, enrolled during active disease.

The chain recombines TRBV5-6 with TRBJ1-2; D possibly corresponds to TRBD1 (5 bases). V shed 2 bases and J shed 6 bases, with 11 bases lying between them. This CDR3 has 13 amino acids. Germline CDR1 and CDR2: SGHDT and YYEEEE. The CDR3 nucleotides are TGTGCCAGCAGCTTTGGCAGGGTAGATGGCTACACCTTC. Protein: CASSFGRVDGYTF.

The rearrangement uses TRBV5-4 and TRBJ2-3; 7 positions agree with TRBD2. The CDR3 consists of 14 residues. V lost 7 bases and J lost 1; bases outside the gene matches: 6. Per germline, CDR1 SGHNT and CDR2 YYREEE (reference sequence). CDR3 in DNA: TGTGCCAGCTCACTTACTAGCGGCACAGATACGCAGTATTTT. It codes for CASSLTSGTDTQYF.

In DNA, the CDR3 is TGTGCCACCAGCAGAGATCGGGGAGTGGCAGATACGCAGTATTTT. It yields the protein CATSRDRGVADTQYF. This rearrangement joins TRBV15 to TRBJ2-3; D perhaps matches TRBD2 (5 bases). The germline gives CDR1 LNHNV, CDR2 YYDKDF (reference sequence). The CDR3 is 15 residues long. Trimming stripped 0 bases from V and 4 bases from J, with 11 bases between.

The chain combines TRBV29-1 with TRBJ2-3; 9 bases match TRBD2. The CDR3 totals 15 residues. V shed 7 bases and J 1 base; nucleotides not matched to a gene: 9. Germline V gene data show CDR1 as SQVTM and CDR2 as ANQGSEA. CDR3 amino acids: CSAPREGFGTDTQYF. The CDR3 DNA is TGCAGCGCCCCGCGGGAGGGGTTCGGCACAGATACGCAGTATTTT.

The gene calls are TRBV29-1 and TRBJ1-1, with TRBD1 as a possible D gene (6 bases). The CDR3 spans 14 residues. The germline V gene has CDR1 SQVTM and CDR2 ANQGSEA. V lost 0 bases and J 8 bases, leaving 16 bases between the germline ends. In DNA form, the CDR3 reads TGCAGCGTTGAAGAATTAACAGGGTTCGGCGAAGCTTTCTTT. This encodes CSVEELTGFGEAFF.

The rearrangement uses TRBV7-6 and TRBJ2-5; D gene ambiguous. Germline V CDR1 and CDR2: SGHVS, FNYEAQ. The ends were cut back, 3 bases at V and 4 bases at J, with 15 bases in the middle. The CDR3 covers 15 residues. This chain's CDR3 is CASSFEASGVETQYF. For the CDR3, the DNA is TGTGCCAGCAGCTTTGAGGCTTCTGGTGTAGAGACCCAGTACTTC. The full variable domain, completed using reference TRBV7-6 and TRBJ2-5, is GAGVSQSPRYKVTKRGQDVALRCDPISGHVSLYWYRQALGQGPEFLTYFNYEAQQDKSGLPNDRFSAERPEGSISTLTIQRTEQRDSAMYRCASSFEASGVETQYFGPGTRLLVL.

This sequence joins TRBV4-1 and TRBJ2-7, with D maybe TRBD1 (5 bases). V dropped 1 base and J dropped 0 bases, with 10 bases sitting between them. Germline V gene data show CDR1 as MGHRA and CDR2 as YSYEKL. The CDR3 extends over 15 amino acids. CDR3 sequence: CASSQAPQDSYEQYF. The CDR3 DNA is TGCGCCAGCAGCCAAGCCCCACAGGACTCCTACGAGCAGTACTTC.

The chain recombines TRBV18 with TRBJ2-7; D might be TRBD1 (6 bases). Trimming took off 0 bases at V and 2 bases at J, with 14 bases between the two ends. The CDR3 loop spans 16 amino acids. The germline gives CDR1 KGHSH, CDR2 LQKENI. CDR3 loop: CASSPPTGTRTYEQYF. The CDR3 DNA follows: TGTGCCAGCTCACCACCTACAGGGACCAGAACCTACGAGCAGTACTTC. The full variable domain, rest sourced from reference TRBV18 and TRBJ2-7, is NAGVMQNPRHLVRRRGQEARLRCSPMKGHSHVYWYRQLPEEGLKFMVYLQKENIIDESGMPKERFSAEFPKEGPSILRIQQVVRGDSAAYFCASSPPTGTRTYEQYFGPGTRLTVT.

The CDR3 coding sequence is TGTGCCAGCAGATTCGCGAGACTAGCGGACCGTGACAATGAGCAGTTCTTC. Translation gives CASRFARLADRDNEQFF. The rearrangement links TRBV27 to TRBJ2-1; 9 bases are a match to TRBD2. The V and J ends lost 6 bases and 5 bases, in that order; junction bases with no gene match: 14. From germline, CDR1 is MNHEY and CDR2 SMNVEV (reference sequence). CDR3 length: 17 residues.

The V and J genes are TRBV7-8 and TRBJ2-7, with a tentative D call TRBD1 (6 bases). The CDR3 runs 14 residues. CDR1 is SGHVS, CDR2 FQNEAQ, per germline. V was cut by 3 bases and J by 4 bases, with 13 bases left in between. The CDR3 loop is CASSLTGVSYEQYF. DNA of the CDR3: TGTGCCAGCAGCTTGACAGGCGTGTCGTACGAGCAGTACTTC. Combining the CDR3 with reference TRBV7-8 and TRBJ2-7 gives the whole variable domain GAGVSQSPRYKVAKRGQDVALRCDPISGHVSLFWYQQALGQGPEFLTYFQNEAQLDKSGLPSDRFFAERPEGSVSTLKIQRTQQEDSAVYLCASSLTGVSYEQYFGPGTRLTVT.

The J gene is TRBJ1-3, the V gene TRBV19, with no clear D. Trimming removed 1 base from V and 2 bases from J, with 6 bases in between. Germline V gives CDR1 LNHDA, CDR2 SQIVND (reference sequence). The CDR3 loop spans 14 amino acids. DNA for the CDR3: TGTGCCAGTAGTATAGTGTCAACTGGAAACACCATATATTTT. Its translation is CASSIVSTGNTIYF. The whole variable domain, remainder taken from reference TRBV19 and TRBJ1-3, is DGGITQSPKYLFRKEGQNVTLSCEQNLNHDAMYWYRQDPGQGLRLIYYSQIVNDFQKGDIAEGYSVSREKKESFPLTVTSAQKNPTAFYLCASSIVSTGNTIYFGEGSWLTVV.

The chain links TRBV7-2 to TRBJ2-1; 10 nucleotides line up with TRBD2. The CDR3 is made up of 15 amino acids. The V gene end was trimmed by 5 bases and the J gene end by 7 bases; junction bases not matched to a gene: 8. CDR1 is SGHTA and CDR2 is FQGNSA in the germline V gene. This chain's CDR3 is CASSLLAGVGNEQFF. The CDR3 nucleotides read TGTGCCAGCAGCCTGCTAGCGGGAGTAGGTAATGAGCAGTTCTTC.

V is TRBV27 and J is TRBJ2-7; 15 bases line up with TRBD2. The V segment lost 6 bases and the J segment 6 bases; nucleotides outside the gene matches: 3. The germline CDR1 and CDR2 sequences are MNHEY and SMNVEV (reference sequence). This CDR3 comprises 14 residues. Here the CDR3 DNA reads TGTGCCAGCAGCGGACTAGCGGGAGGGCTCGAGCAGTACTTC. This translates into CASSGLAGGLEQYF.

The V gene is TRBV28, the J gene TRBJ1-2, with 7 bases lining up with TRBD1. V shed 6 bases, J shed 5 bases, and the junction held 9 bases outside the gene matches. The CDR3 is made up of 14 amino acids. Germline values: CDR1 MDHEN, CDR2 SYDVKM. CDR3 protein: CASSPGTEGYGYTF. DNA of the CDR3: TGTGCCAGCAGCCCCGGGACAGAAGGGTATGGCTACACCTTC.

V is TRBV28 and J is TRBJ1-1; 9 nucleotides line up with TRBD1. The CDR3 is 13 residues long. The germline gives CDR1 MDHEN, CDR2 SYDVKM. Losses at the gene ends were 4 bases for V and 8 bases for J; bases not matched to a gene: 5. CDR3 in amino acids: CASSSPGQGEAFF. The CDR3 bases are TGTGCCAGCAGTTCCCCGGGACAGGGCGAAGCTTTCTTT.

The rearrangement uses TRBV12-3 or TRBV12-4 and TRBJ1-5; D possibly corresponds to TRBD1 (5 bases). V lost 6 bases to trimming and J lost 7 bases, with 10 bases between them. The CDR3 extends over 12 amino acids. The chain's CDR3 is CASSPGEQPQHF. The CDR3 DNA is TGTGCCAGCAGCCCGGGGGAACAGCCCCAGCATTTT.

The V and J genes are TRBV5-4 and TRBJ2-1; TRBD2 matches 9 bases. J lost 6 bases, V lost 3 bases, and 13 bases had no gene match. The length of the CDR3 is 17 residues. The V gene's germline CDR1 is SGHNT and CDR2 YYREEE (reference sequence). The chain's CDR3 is CASSYGATGLASNEQFF. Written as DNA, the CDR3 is TGTGCCAGCAGCTATGGGGCGACGGGACTAGCTTCCAATGAGCAGTTCTTC.

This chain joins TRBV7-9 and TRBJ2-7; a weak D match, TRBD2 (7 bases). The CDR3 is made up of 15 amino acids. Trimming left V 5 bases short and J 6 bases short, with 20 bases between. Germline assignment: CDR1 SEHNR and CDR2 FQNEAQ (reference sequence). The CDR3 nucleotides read TGTGCCAGCAGCACCAGGGGAGGGGAAAAGTCCGAGCAGTACTTC. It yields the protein CASSTRGGEKSEQYF.

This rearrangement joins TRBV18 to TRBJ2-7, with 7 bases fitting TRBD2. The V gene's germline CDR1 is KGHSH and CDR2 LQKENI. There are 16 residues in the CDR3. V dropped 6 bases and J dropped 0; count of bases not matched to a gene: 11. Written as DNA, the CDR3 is TGTGCCAGCTCTACCGGTGGGGGGGAAAGCTCCTACGAGCAGTACTTC. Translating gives CASSTGGGESSYEQYF.

The CDR3 DNA follows: TGTGCCAGCGCTGGGACAGGGGGCGGCTATGGCTACACCTTC. Amino acids: CASAGTGGGYGYTF. J is TRBJ1-2 and V is TRBV28; 12 bases line up with TRBD1. CDR3 length: 14 amino acids. The V segment lost 8 bases and the J segment 4 bases; nucleotides outside the gene matches: 5. CDR1 MDHEN and CDR2 SYDVKM come from the germline V gene.

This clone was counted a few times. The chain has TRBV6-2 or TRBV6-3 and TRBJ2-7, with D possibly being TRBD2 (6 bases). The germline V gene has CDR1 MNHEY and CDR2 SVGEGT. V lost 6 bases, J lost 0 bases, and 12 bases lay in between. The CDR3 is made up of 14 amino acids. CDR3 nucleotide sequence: TGTGCCAGCAGCCTTAGCGGTAACTCCTACGAGCAGTACTTC. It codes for CASSLSGNSYEQYF.

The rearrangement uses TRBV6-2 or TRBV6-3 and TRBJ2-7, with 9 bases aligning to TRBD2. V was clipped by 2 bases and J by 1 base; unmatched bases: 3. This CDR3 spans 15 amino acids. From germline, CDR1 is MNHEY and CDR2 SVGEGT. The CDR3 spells CASSYGAGGSYEQYF. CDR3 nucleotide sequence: TGTGCCAGCAGTTACGGTGCGGGGGGGTCCTACGAGCAGTACTTC.

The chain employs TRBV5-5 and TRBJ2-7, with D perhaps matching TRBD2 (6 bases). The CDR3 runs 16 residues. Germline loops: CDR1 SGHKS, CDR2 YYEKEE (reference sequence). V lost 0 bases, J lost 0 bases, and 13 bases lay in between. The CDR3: CASSLEGLPSSYEQYF. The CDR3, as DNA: TGTGCCAGCAGCTTGGAGGGACTGCCGAGCTCCTACGAGCAGTACTTC.

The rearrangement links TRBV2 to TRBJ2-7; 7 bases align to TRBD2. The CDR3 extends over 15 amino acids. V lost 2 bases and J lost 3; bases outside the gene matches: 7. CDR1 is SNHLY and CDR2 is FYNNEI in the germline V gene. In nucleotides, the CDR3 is TGTGCCAGCAGTGAACTCGCGGGGGTCTACTACGAGCAGTACTTC. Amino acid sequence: CASSELAGVYYEQYF. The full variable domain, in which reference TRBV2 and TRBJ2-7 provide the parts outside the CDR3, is EPEVTQTPSHQVTQMGQEVILRCVPISNHLYFYWYRQILGQKVEFLVSFYNNEISEKSEIFDDQFSVERPDGSNFTLKIRSTKLEDSAMYFCASSELAGVYYEQYFGPGTRLTVT.

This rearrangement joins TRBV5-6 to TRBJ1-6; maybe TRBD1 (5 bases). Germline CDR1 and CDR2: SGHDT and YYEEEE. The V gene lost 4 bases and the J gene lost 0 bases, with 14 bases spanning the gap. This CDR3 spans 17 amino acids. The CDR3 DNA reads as TGTGCCAGCAGCGCCGGGGGTTTAAGCTCCTATAATTCACCCCTCCACTTT. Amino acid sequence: CASSAGGLSSYNSPLHF.

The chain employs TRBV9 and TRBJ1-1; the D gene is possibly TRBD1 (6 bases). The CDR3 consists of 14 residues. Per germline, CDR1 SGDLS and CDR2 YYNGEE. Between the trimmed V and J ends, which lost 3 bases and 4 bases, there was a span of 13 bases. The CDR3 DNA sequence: TGTGCCAGCAGCGCCCCGACAGGTAGCACTGAAGCTTTCTTT. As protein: CASSAPTGSTEAFF.

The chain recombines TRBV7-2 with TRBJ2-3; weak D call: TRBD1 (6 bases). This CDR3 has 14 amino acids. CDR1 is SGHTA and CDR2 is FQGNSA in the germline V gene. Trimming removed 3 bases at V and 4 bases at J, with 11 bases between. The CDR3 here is CASSFVQGADTQYF. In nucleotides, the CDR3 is TGTGCCAGCAGCTTTGTACAGGGCGCAGATACGCAGTATTTT.

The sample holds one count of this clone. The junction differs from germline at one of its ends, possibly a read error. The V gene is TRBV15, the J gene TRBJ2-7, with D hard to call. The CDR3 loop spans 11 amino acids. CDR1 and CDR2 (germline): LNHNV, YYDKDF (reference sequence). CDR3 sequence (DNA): TGTGCCACCAGCAGAGGATACGGGCAGTACTTC. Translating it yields CATSRGYGQYF. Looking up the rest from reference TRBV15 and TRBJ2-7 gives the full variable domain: DAMVIQNPRYQVTQFGKPVTLSCSQTLNHNVMYWYQQKSSQAPKLLFHYYDKDFNNEADTPDNFQSRRPNTSFCFLDIRSPGLGDTAMYLCATSRGYGQYFGPGTRLTVT.

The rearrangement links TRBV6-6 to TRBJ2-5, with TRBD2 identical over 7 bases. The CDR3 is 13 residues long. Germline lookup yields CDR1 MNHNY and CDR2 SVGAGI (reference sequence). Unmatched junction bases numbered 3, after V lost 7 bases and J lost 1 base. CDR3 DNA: TGTGCCAGCAACGGCGGGAGCCAAGAGACCCAGTACTTC. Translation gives CASNGGSQETQYF.